What follows are 20 T cell receptor beta chains derived from one specimen sequenced in a study of brain T cells in children with intractable seizures (dated by TCRdb to the early 2020s). The time point label here, explained by the study, means: blood from clinic visit 5 months post-surgery; TSC patient then seizure free. Library method: the immunoSEQ multiplex PCR assay. Held by TCRdb, this immuneACCESS table contains in-frame sequences only and omits some clones. Under half of the omission traces to an unresolved V gene where checked; the cause of the rest is unknown. The sample profile shows 340,000 or so clones; 93% of them were found once. The ten biggest clones cover 5% to 7% of the sample. Sequenced here: peripheral blood, sampled about 5 months after surgery. These receptors came from a boy in the first two years of life with tuberous sclerosis and intractable seizures.

J is TRBJ2-3 and V is TRBV30; 8 bases align to TRBD2. Germline CDR1 reads GTSNPN; CDR2 reads SVGIG (reference sequence). J lost 4 bases, V lost 3 bases, and 15 bases had no gene match. CDR3 size: 17 residues. For the CDR3, the DNA is TGTGCCTGGAGACCCCAAAGGACTAGCCGGTGGGCAGATACGCAGTATTTT. Protein: CAWRPQRTSRWADTQYF. Full variable domain (missing parts from reference TRBV30 and TRBJ2-3): SQTIHQWPATLVQPVGSPLSLECTVEGTSNPNLYWYRQAAGRGLQLLFYSVGIGQISSEVPQNLSASRPQDRQFILSSKKLLLSDSGFYLCAWRPQRTSRWADTQYFGPGTRLTVL.

The chain carries TRBV6-6 and TRBJ1-3; tentative D call: TRBD1 (6 bases). Between the trimmed V and J ends, which lost 1 base and 2 bases, there was a span of 12 bases. The CDR3 runs to 16 residues. Germline V lookup: CDR1 MNHNY, CDR2 SVGAGI (reference sequence). This CDR3 is CASSYFRGTPGNTIYF. For the CDR3, the DNA is TGTGCCAGCAGTTACTTCAGGGGTACGCCTGGAAACACCATATATTTT.

The rearrangement links TRBV3-1 (or the pseudogene TRBV3-2) to TRBJ2-3, with 12 bases lining up with TRBD2. V shed 5 bases and J 5 bases; nucleotides not matched to a gene: 5. This CDR3 comprises 15 residues. Germline-derived CDR1 and CDR2 are LGHDT and YNNKEL (reference sequence). The CDR3 sequence is CASSSSGGAEDTQYF. As DNA, the CDR3 is TGTGCCAGCAGCTCTAGCGGGGGGGCCGAAGATACGCAGTATTTT.

This clone was seen a single time. The V and J genes are TRBV5-1 and TRBJ2-5, with D maybe TRBD2 (8 bases). Trimming stripped 2 bases from V and 5 bases from J, with 19 bases between. The CDR3 loop spans 16 amino acids. Per germline, CDR1 SGHRS and CDR2 YFSETQ. The CDR3 protein is CASSLGDSGGGETQYF. CDR3 in DNA: TGCGCCAGCAGCTTAGGGGACAGCGGGGGAGGTGAGACCCAGTACTTC.

This clone was observed once. This same CDR3 is encoded by further DNA sequences in the sample. This chain joins TRBV5-6 and TRBJ2-7; maybe TRBD2 (5 bases). Germline V gene sequence: CDR1 SGHDT, CDR2 YYEEEE. This CDR3 spans 12 amino acids. Deletions cut 0 bases from V and 7 bases from J, with 8 bases between. CDR3 in DNA: TGTGCCAGCAGCTTGGGGAGGTATGAGCAGTACTTC. Translated: CASSLGRYEQYF.

J is TRBJ2-7 and V is TRBV15, with 8 bases fitting TRBD1. This CDR3 is 15 amino acids long. J was trimmed by 2 bases and V by 0 bases; bases with no gene match: 3. CDR1 is LNHNV, CDR2 YYDKDF, per germline (reference sequence). CDR3 DNA sequence: TGTGCCACCAGCAGAGAGGACAGGGAAGCCTACGAGCAGTACTTC. Encoded protein: CATSREDREAYEQYF.

This rearrangement joins TRBV6-6 to TRBJ2-3, with unresolved D. Germline V gives CDR1 MNHNY, CDR2 SVGAGI (reference sequence). V dropped 2 bases and J dropped 6 bases, with 15 bases sitting between them. The CDR3 covers 15 residues. This CDR3 reads CASSYLGPPPDTQYF. The CDR3 DNA reads as TGTGCCAGCAGTTACCTCGGGCCTCCCCCGGATACGCAGTATTTT.

This chain's CDR3 is CATSRGRNQPQHF. In nucleotides, the CDR3 is TGTGCCACCAGCAGGGGACGAAATCAGCCCCAGCATTTT. This chain connects TRBV15 to TRBJ1-5; D might be TRBD1 (5 bases). V lost 3 bases and J 4 bases, leaving 7 bases between the germline ends. The CDR3 is 13 residues long. The germline CDR1 and CDR2 sequences are LNHNV and YYDKDF (reference sequence). Full variable domain (missing parts from reference TRBV15 and TRBJ1-5): DAMVIQNPRYQVTQFGKPVTLSCSQTLNHNVMYWYQQKSSQAPKLLFHYYDKDFNNEADTPDNFQSRRPNTSFCFLDIRSPGLGDTAMYLCATSRGRNQPQHFGDGTRLSIL.

The V call is TRBV28, the J call TRBJ2-1; TRBD1 is a possible D gene (5 bases). V dropped 6 bases and J dropped 0 bases, with 12 bases sitting between them. The CDR3 consists of 15 residues. Germline V lookup: CDR1 MDHEN, CDR2 SYDVKM. CDR3 sequence reads: CASSNTGSSYNEQFF. For the CDR3, the DNA is TGTGCCAGCAGCAACACAGGAAGCTCCTACAATGAGCAGTTCTTC.

The J gene is TRBJ1-4, the V gene TRBV6-5; weak D call: TRBD1 (6 bases). Trimming stripped 2 bases from V and 7 bases from J, with 8 bases between. Germline V gives CDR1 MNHEY, CDR2 SVGAGI. The CDR3 has 13 residues. CDR3 sequence: CASSYTGREKLFF. The CDR3 coding sequence is TGTGCCAGCAGTTACACAGGGCGTGAAAAACTGTTTTTT.

This rearrangement joins TRBV7-6 to TRBJ2-1; 9 nucleotides agree with TRBD2. CDR1 is SGHVS, CDR2 FNYEAQ, per germline. The CDR3 is made up of 18 amino acids. The V gene end was trimmed by 4 bases and the J gene end by 0 bases; junction bases not matched to a gene: 10. This CDR3 is CASSSARLAGSSYNEQFF. The CDR3 coding sequence is TGTGCCAGCAGCTCCGCCAGGCTAGCGGGGAGCTCCTACAATGAGCAGTTCTTC.

The J gene is TRBJ2-7, the V gene TRBV18; TRBD1 matches at 9 bases. This CDR3 region has 14 residues. Losses at the gene ends were 2 bases for V and 4 bases for J; bases not matched to a gene: 3. Per germline, CDR1 KGHSH and CDR2 LQKENI. The CDR3 region has the DNA TGTGCCAGCTCACCAAGGACAGGGGTTTACGAGCAGTACTTC. This encodes CASSPRTGVYEQYF.

V and J are TRBV9 and TRBJ2-1; D call uncertain. The CDR3 length is 15 residues. Germline V CDR1 and CDR2: SGDLS, YYNGEE. V was cut by 4 bases and J by 0 bases, with 11 bases left in between. As DNA, the CDR3 is TGTGCCAGCAGCTCGGACGGCAGCTCCTACAATGAGCAGTTCTTC. Translating gives CASSSDGSSYNEQFF.

This chain connects TRBV6-4 to TRBJ2-1; 7 bases are a match to TRBD2. Unmatched junction bases numbered 4, after V lost 2 bases and J lost 0 bases. Germline lookup yields CDR1 MRHNA and CDR2 SNTAGT. The CDR3 loop spans 16 amino acids. The CDR3, as DNA: TGTGCCAGCAGTGACGTGGCGGGGGTCTCCTACAATGAGCAGTTCTTC. It codes for CASSDVAGVSYNEQFF.

The chain joins TRBV28 to TRBJ2-2; D might be TRBD1 (5 bases). Trimming removed 3 bases from V and 8 bases from J, with 13 bases in between. Germline values: CDR1 MDHEN, CDR2 SYDVKM. This CDR3 has 14 amino acids. In nucleotides, the CDR3 is TGTGCCAGCAGTTTCAGCAGGGCTTGGGGGGAGCTGTTTTTT. Protein: CASSFSRAWGELFF.

The chain combines TRBV18 with TRBJ1-4; D unclear. CDR3 size: 12 residues. CDR1 KGHSH and CDR2 LQKENI come from the germline V gene. V gave up 2 bases and J gave up 8 bases, with 6 bases separating them. CDR3 protein: CASSPTREKLFF. In DNA form, the CDR3 reads TGTGCCAGCTCACCAACACGGGAAAAACTGTTTTTT.

CDR3 residues: CASSELFVGFDSEGANVLTF. The CDR3 DNA follows: TGTGCCAGCAGTGAATTATTCGTCGGGTTTGACAGTGAGGGGGCCAACGTCCTGACTTTC. V gene TRBV6-1 combines with J gene TRBJ2-6; tentative D call: TRBD1 (5 bases). Trimming stripped 2 bases from V and 4 bases from J, with 24 bases between. Germline V lookup: CDR1 MNHNS, CDR2 SASEGT. The CDR3 spans 20 residues.

The V and J genes are TRBV27 and TRBJ1-2; a weak D match, TRBD1 (6 bases). Germline lookup yields CDR1 MNHEY and CDR2 SMNVEV (reference sequence). Trimming left V 1 base short and J 6 bases short, with 15 bases between. The CDR3 is made up of 15 amino acids. The CDR3 coding sequence is TGTGCCAGCAGTTTATTTCCGGGGGCAGGGGATGGCTACACCTTC. Translation gives CASSLFPGAGDGYTF.

Only one count was recorded for this clone. V and J are TRBV20-1 and TRBJ1-1; a weak D match, TRBD1 (6 bases). Germline assignment: CDR1 DFQATT and CDR2 SNEGSKA (reference sequence). The CDR3 has 16 amino acids. Trimming left V 3 bases short and J 3 bases short, with 20 bases between. This CDR3 reads CSASIPGGPGDTEAFF. The CDR3 bases are TGCAGTGCTAGTATCCCCGGGGGCCCGGGCGACACTGAAGCTTTCTTT.

The rearrangement uses TRBV11-3 and TRBJ2-5, with D possibly matching TRBD2 (6 bases). The V gene's germline CDR1 is SGHNT and CDR2 YENEEA. Deletions cut 0 bases from V and 4 bases from J, with 12 bases between. The CDR3 runs to 15 residues. CDR3 in amino acids: CASSLDGRDGETQYF. The CDR3 DNA sequence: TGTGCCAGCAGCTTAGATGGGCGGGATGGAGAGACCCAGTACTTC.